The 6 T cell receptor beta chains presented below share a single source sample, sequenced in a study of shared clonotypes between healthy human individuals. Using immunoSEQ multiplex PCR, the repertoire was profiled, and TCRdb retains in-frame clones only, with some absent. The sample holds about 2.2 million clones, 80% to 95% seen once. Naive CD8 cells were CD45RO-negative, positively selected for CCR7, excluding terminally differentiated effector memory CD45RA+ cells. Sequences were obtained from naive CD8+ T cells from PBMCs. The source of these receptors is a man between 18 and 29 years old in good health. Some clones in this sample may be carry-over from other donors' samples.

V gene TRBV13 combines with J gene TRBJ2-7, with 9 bases fitting TRBD2. Germline V gives CDR1 PRHDT, CDR2 FYEKMQ (reference sequence). With V trimmed by 5 bases and J by 2 bases, 10 bases remained unmatched. The CDR3 consists of 16 residues. The CDR3 is CASSAGIAGVPYEQYF. The CDR3 coding sequence is TGTGCCAGCAGCGCAGGGATAGCGGGGGTCCCCTACGAGCAGTACTTC.

The chain recombines TRBV21-1 with TRBJ2-5. TRBV21-1 is labeled a pseudogene. The CDR3 covers 16 residues. The DNA for the CDR3 is TGTGCCAGCACCCCGGGCAGCAGGACCGTCCAAGAGACCCAGTACTTC. Translated: CASTPGSRTVQETQYF.

This clone was observed once. The V gene is TRBV11-2, the J gene TRBJ1-3; D gene uncertain. Trimming removed 2 bases from V and 1 base from J, with 6 bases in between. Germline values: CDR1 SGHAT, CDR2 FQNNGV. The CDR3 covers 14 residues. CDR3 amino acids: CASSLITSGNTIYF. For the CDR3, the DNA is TGTGCCAGCAGCTTAATCACGTCTGGAAACACCATATATTTT.

The rearrangement uses TRBV27 and TRBJ2-3, with D tentatively TRBD1 or TRBD2 (5 bases each). Per the germline V gene, CDR1 is MNHEY and CDR2 is SMNVEV (reference sequence). This CDR3 is built from 19 residues. V lost 2 bases to trimming and J lost 4 bases, with 25 bases between them. CDR3 bases: TGTGCCAGCAGTTTAGCCCACCCAGGCGAGGGGACCTGGCCAGATACGCAGTATTTT. Translation: CASSLAHPGEGTWPDTQYF.

The genes are TRBV19 and TRBJ2-5, with a weak D call TRBD1 (6 bases). Germline CDR1 and CDR2: LNHDA and SQIVND (reference sequence). Trimming stripped 9 bases from V and 4 bases from J, with 15 bases between. There are 13 residues in the CDR3. The CDR3 sequence is CASSPWTAETQYF. The CDR3 DNA sequence: TGTGCCAGCTCCCCTTGGACAGCAGAGACCCAGTACTTC.

The CDR3: CASSPSPGAGDGTDTQYF. CDR3 coding DNA: TGTGCCAGCAGCCCCTCCCCGGGCGCGGGGGATGGAACAGATACGCAGTATTTT. V and J are TRBV7-9 and TRBJ2-3; TRBD2 matches 7 bases. This CDR3 is 18 amino acids long. V trimming: 5 bases; J trimming: 3 bases; junction bases outside the gene matches: 17. Germline V lookup: CDR1 SEHNR, CDR2 FQNEAQ (reference sequence).